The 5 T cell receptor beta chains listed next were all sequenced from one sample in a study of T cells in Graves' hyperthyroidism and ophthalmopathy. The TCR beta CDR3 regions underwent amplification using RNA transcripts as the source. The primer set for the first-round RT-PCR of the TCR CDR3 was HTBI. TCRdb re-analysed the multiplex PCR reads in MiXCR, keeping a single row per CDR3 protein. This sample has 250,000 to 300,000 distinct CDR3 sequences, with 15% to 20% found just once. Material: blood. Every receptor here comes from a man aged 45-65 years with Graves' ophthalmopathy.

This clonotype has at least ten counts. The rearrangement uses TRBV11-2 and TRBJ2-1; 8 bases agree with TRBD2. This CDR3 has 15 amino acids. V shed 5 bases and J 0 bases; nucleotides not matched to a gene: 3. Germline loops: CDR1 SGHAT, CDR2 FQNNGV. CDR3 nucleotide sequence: TGTGCCAGCAGCCGCAGCGGGGGCTCCTACAATGAGCAGTTCTTC. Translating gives CASSRSGGSYNEQFF.

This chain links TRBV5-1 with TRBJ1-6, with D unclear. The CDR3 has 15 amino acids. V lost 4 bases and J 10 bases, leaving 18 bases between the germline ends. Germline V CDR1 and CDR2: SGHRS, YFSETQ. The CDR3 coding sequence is TGCGCCAGCAGCGCGGACCGTGGGCCTGGGTCACCCCTCCACTTT. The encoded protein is CASSADRGPGSPLHF.

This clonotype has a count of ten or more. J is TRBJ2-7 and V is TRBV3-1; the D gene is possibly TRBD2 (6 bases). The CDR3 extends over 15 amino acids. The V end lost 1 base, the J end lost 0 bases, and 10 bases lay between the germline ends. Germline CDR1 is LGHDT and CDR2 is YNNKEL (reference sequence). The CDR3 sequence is CASSQARDFSYEQYF. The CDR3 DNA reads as TGTGCCAGCAGCCAAGCACGGGACTTCTCCTACGAGCAGTACTTC.

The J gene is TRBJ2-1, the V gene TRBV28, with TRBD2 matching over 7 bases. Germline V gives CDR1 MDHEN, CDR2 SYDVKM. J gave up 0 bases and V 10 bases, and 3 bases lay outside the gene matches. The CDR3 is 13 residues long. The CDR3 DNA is TGTGCCATTGGGGACTACTCCTACAATGAGCAGTTCTTC. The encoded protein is CAIGDYSYNEQFF.

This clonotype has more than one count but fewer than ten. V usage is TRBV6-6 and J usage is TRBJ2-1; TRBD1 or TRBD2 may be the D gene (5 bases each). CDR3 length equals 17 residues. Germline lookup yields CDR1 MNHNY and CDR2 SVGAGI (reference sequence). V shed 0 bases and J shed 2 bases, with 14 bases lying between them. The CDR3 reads CASSYSRGPGPYNEQFF. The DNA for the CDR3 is TGTGCCAGCAGTTACTCTCGGGGACCTGGCCCCTACAATGAGCAGTTCTTC.